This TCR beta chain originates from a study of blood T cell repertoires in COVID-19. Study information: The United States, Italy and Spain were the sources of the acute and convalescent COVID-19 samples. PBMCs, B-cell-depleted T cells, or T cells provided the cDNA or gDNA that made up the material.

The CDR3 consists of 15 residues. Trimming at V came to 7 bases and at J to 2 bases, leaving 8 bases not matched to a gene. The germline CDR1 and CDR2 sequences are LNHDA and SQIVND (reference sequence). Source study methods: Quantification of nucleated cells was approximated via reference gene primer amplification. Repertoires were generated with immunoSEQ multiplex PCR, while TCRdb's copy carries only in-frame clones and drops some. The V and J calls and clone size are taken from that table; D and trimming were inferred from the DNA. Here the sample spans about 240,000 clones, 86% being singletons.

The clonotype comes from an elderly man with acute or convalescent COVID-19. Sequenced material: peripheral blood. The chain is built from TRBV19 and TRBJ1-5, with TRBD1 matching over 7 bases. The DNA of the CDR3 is TGTGCCAGTACCCGACAGGGACCGGGCAATCAGCCCCAGCATTTT. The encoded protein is CASTRQGPGNQPQHF.